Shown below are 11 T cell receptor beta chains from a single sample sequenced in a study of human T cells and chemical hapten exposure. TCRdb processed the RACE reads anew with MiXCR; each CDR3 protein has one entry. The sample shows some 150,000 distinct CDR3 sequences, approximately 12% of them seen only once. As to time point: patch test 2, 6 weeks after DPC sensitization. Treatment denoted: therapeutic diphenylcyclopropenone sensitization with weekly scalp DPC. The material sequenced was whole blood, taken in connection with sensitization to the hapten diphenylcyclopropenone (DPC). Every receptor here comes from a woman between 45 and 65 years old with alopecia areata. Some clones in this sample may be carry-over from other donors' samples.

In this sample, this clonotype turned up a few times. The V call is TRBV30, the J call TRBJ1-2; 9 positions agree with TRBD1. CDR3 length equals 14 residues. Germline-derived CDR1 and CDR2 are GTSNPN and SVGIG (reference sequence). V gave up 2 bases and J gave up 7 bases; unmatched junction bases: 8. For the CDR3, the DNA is TGTGCCTGGAGTCCGGACAGGGGTTGGTCTGGCTACACCTTC. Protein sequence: CAWSPDRGWSGYTF.

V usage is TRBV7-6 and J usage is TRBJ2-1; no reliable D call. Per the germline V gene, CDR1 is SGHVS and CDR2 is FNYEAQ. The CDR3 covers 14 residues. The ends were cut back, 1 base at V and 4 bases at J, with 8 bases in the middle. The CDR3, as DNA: TGTGCCAGCAGCTTAGGCGGTCAGTACAATGAGCAGTTCTTC. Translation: CASSLGGQYNEQFF.

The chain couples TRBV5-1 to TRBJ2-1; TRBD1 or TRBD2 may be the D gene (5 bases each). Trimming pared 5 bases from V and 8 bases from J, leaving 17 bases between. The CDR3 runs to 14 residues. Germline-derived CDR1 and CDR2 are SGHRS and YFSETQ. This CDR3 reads CASRPNAGTDEQFF. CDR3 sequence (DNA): TGCGCCAGCAGGCCTAACGCAGGGACCGATGAGCAGTTCTTC. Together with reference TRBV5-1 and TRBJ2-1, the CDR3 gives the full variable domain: KAGVTQTPRYLIKTRGQQVTLSCSPISGHRSVSWYQQTPGQGLQFLFEYFSETQRNKGNFPGRFSGRQFSNSRSEMNVSTLELGDSALYLCASRPNAGTDEQFFGPGTRLTVL.

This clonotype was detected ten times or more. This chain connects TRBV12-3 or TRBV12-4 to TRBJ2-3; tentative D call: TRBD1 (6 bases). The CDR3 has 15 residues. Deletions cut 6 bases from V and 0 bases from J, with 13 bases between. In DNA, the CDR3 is TGTGCCAGCAGCCCCAGCACAGGGAGCACAGATACGCAGTATTTT. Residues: CASSPSTGSTDTQYF.

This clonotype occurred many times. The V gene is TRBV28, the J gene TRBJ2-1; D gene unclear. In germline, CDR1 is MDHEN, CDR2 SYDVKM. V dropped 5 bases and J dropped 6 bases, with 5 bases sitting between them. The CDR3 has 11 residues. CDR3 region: CASSITNEQFF. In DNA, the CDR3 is TGTGCCAGCAGTATAACCAATGAGCAGTTCTTC.

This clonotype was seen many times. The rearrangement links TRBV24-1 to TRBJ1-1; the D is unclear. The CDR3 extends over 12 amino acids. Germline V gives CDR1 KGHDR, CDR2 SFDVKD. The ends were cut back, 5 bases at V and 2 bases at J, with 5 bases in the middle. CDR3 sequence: CATSAPNTEAFF. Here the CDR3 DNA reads TGTGCCACCAGTGCCCCTAACACTGAAGCTTTCTTT.

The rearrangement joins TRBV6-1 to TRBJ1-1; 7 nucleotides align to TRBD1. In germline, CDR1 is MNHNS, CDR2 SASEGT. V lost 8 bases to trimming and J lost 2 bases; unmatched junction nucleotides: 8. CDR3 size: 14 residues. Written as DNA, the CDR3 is TGTGCCAGCGGAAACAGGGGCTTCAACACTGAAGCTTTCTTT. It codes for CASGNRGFNTEAFF.

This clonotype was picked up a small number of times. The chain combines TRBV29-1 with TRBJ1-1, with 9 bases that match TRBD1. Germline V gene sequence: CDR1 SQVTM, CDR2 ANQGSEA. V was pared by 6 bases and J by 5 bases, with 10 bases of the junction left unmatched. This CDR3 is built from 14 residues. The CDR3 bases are TGCAGCGTCACCGGGACAGGGCAAAGGACTGAAGCTTTCTTT. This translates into CSVTGTGQRTEAFF.

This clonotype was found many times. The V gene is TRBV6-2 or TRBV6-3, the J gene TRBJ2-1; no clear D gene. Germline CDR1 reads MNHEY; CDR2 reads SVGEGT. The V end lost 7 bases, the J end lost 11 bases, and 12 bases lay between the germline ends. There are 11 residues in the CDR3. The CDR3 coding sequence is TGTGCCAGCACCGAAGCAAGAAAGCAGTTCTTC. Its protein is CASTEARKQFF.

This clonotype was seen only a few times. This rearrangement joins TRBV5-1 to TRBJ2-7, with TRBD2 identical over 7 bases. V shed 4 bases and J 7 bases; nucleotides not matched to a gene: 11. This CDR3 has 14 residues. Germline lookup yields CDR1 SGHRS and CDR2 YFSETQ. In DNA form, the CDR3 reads TGCGCCAGCAGCCTAGGCGGGAGCCCTAGTGAGCAGTACTTC. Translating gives CASSLGGSPSEQYF.

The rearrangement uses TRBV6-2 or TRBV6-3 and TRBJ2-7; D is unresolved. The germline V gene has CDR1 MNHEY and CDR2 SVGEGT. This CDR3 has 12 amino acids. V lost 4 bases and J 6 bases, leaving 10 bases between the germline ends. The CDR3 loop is CASSSIRGEQYF. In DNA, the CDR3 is TGTGCCAGCAGTTCTATCCGCGGCGAGCAGTACTTC.